The 24 T cell receptor beta chains below all came from one sample that was sequenced in a study of cytomegalovirus exposure and HLA in healthy donors. The PCR was carried out with 60 Vbeta primers and 13 Jbeta primers. Some clones are missing from TCRdb's copy, which holds only in-frame ones; the method was immunoSEQ multiplex PCR. Among 90,000 to 110,000 clones, 75% to 85% were seen once, and the ten largest hold 5.5% to 7%. Sample: PBMCs. Source of these receptors: a man aged 18 to 35 in good health and CMV-seronegative.

The gene calls are TRBV27 and TRBJ2-3; 11 positions agree with TRBD2. This CDR3 has 17 residues. The trim removed 4 bases at V and 3 bases at J, leaving 9 bases unmatched. Germline V gene data show CDR1 as MNHEY and CDR2 as SMNVEV (reference sequence). The CDR3 nucleotides are TGTGCCAGCAGTTACCAATCGACTAGCGGGATTACAGATACGCAGTATTTT. Its translation is CASSYQSTSGITDTQYF.

The chain carries TRBV7-9 and TRBJ2-3; D is perhaps TRBD2 (6 bases). The CDR3 is made up of 13 amino acids. V lost 9 bases and J lost 5, with 15 bases in between. Germline V lookup: CDR1 SEHNR, CDR2 FQNEAQ (reference sequence). The DNA for the CDR3 is TGTGCCAGAAGCCGGGACTTAGGAGATACGCAGTATTTT. This sequence encodes CARSRDLGDTQYF.

This clone was seen a handful of times. This chain uses TRBV6-5 with TRBJ2-7, with a possible D match to TRBD2 (5 bases). V lost 5 bases to trimming and J lost 2 bases, with 16 bases between them. The CDR3 totals 15 residues. The germline gives CDR1 MNHEY, CDR2 SVGAGI. The CDR3 protein is CASSTHLGGAYEQYF. The CDR3, as DNA: TGTGCCAGCAGTACACACCTCGGAGGCGCCTACGAGCAGTACTTC.

The rearrangement joins TRBV13 to TRBJ1-5; 8 nucleotides match TRBD1. CDR1 and CDR2 (germline): PRHDT, FYEKMQ (reference sequence). V lost 6 bases and J lost 2; bases outside the gene matches: 21. The CDR3 has 20 residues. CDR3 amino acids: CASSLGQGGSGSRGNQPQHF. The CDR3 DNA follows: TGTGCCAGCAGTCTTGGACAGGGAGGCTCGGGAAGCAGAGGCAATCAGCCCCAGCATTTT.

This chain connects TRBV5-1 to TRBJ1-6; TRBD1 agrees at 7 bases. The germline V gene encodes CDR1 SGHRS and CDR2 YFSETQ. The V segment lost 4 bases and the J segment 10 bases; nucleotides outside the gene matches: 8. The length of the CDR3 is 14 residues. The chain's CDR3 is CASSATGEASPLHF. The DNA of the CDR3 is TGCGCCAGCAGCGCCACAGGGGAGGCATCACCCCTCCACTTT.

The V gene is TRBV19, the J gene TRBJ2-6; tentatively, D is TRBD1 (6 bases). Germline V gene lookup returns CDR1 LNHDA and CDR2 SQIVND (reference sequence). This CDR3 spans 18 amino acids. V was pared by 7 bases and J by 0 bases, with 19 bases between. The CDR3 sequence is CASTSAFTGNSGANVLTF. CDR3 DNA: TGTGCCAGTACCTCAGCCTTCACAGGGAACTCTGGGGCCAACGTCCTGACTTTC.

V is TRBV4-3 and J is TRBJ1-1, with D tentatively TRBD1 (5 bases). Trimming took 6 bases from V and 0 from J, leaving 8 bases between them. CDR1 LGHNA and CDR2 YSLEER come from the germline V gene. The CDR3 consists of 13 residues. The CDR3: CASRGHMNTEAFF. CDR3 bases: TGCGCCAGCAGAGGACATATGAACACTGAAGCTTTCTTT.

The V call is TRBV28, the J call TRBJ2-1; possible D gene TRBD2, 5 bases. V shed 7 bases and J shed 4 bases, with 11 bases lying between them. The CDR3 loop spans 13 amino acids. Germline V lookup: CDR1 MDHEN, CDR2 SYDVKM. The CDR3 here is CASTLDSYNEQFF. The CDR3 DNA sequence: TGTGCCAGCACCCTGGACTCGTACAATGAGCAGTTCTTC.

This chain uses TRBV18 with TRBJ2-2; 7 positions agree with TRBD1. Trimming cost V 6 bases and J 3 bases; bases outside gene matches: 7. The CDR3 sequence is 15 residues long. The germline V gene has CDR1 KGHSH and CDR2 LQKENI. CDR3 sequence: CASSRDRADTGELFF. The CDR3 DNA sequence: TGTGCCAGCTCGCGCGACAGGGCCGACACCGGGGAGCTGTTTTTT.

The rearrangement uses TRBV18 and TRBJ2-7; D perhaps matches TRBD2 (6 bases). Per the germline V gene, CDR1 is KGHSH and CDR2 is LQKENI. The CDR3 runs 17 residues. Trimming shortened V by 0 bases and J by 3 bases, and 18 bases separated the two germline ends. In nucleotides, the CDR3 is TGTGCCAGCTCACCACCTCTCGGAGCGGGCATTAACTACGAGCAGTACTTC. Its protein product is CASSPPLGAGINYEQYF.

The chain couples TRBV4-1 to TRBJ1-1; TRBD1 is a possible D gene (6 bases). Germline CDR1 and CDR2: MGHRA and YSYEKL. The CDR3 has 14 amino acids. With 2 bases removed from V and 3 bases from J, the gap between germline ends came to 10 bases. For the CDR3, the DNA is TGCGCCAGCAGCCAAACAGGGTTTGACACTGAAGCTTTCTTT. Translating it yields CASSQTGFDTEAFF.

The CDR3 nucleotides read TGCGCCAGCAGCCCCTATTCGCACACCGGGGAGCTGTTTTTT. The encoded protein is CASSPYSHTGELFF. The chain couples TRBV4-3 to TRBJ2-2; D unresolved. V lost 4 bases to trimming and J lost 3 bases, with 9 bases between them. The CDR3 consists of 14 residues. Germline-derived CDR1 and CDR2 are LGHNA and YSLEER.

The chain carries TRBV14 and TRBJ2-7; 12 bases line up with TRBD2. From germline, CDR1 is SGHDN and CDR2 FVKESK. V shed 4 bases and J 6 bases; nucleotides not matched to a gene: 10. The CDR3 loop spans 16 amino acids. The CDR3 nucleotides are TGTGCCAGCAGCCCCCTAAGCGGACTAGCGGGATTCGAGCAGTACTTC. It encodes CASSPLSGLAGFEQYF.

The rearrangement links TRBV28 to TRBJ1-2, with D perhaps TRBD1 (5 bases). The CDR3 runs to 17 residues. Deletions cut 7 bases from V and 0 bases from J, with 21 bases between. Germline values: CDR1 MDHEN, CDR2 SYDVKM. For the CDR3, the DNA is TGTGCCAGCACCGGTCCGGGCAGGGCGCCAGCTAACTATGGCTACACCTTC. Amino acids: CASTGPGRAPANYGYTF.

The chain carries TRBV4-3 and TRBJ2-1; D is perhaps TRBD2 (6 bases). In germline, CDR1 is LGHNA, CDR2 YSLEER. CDR3 length: 12 amino acids. V gave up 8 bases and J gave up 6 bases, with 11 bases separating them. The CDR3 nucleotides are TGCGCCAGCGCCCGGGACTTCAATGAGCAGTTCTTC. Protein: CASARDFNEQFF.

This chain connects TRBV7-9 to TRBJ2-1, with a tentative D call TRBD2 (6 bases). CDR3 size: 14 residues. The V gene's germline CDR1 is SEHNR and CDR2 FQNEAQ (reference sequence). Trimming stripped 5 bases from V and 3 bases from J, with 11 bases between. The CDR3 loop is CASSEATSYNEQFF. The CDR3, as DNA: TGTGCCAGCAGCGAGGCGACTAGCTACAATGAGCAGTTCTTC.

The chain combines TRBV21-1 with TRBJ2-5; the table's D call, TRBD2, has no DNA check behind it. TRBV21-1 is recorded as a pseudogene. The CDR3 extends over 18 amino acids. CDR3 DNA: TGTGCCAGCAGCAACAACGTGGGGTTTGGCGGGAGGAGAGAGACCCAGTACTTC. It encodes CASSNNVGFGGRRETQYF.

The chain recombines TRBV11-2 with TRBJ2-1; perhaps TRBD2 as D (5 bases). V dropped 4 bases and J dropped 6 bases, with 28 bases sitting between them. The CDR3 has 19 amino acids. Germline V gene data show CDR1 as SGHAT and CDR2 as FQNNGV. This CDR3 reads CASSSRGPTVRGWGNEQFF. As DNA, the CDR3 is TGTGCCAGCAGCTCACGAGGGCCCACAGTCCGAGGGTGGGGCAATGAGCAGTTCTTC. Based on the CDR3 plus reference TRBV11-2 and TRBJ2-1, the full variable domain is EAGVAQSPRYKIIEKRQSVAFWCNPISGHATLYWYQQILGQGPKLLIQFQNNGVVDDSQLPKDRFSAERLKGVDSTLKIQPAKLEDSAVYLCASSSRGPTVRGWGNEQFFGPGTRLTVL.

The J gene is TRBJ1-5, the V gene TRBV15; D call uncertain. V dropped 0 bases and J dropped 0 bases, with 9 bases sitting between them. Germline V gives CDR1 LNHNV, CDR2 YYDKDF (reference sequence). There are 16 residues in the CDR3. The CDR3 DNA follows: TGTGCCACCAGCAGAGATTGGCAGTATAGCAATCAGCCCCAGCATTTT. Residues: CATSRDWQYSNQPQHF.

This clone showed up just once. J is TRBJ2-7 and V is TRBV18; tentative D call: TRBD1 (5 bases). The CDR3 contains 14 residues. Germline V gene lookup returns CDR1 KGHSH and CDR2 LQKENI. With 1 base removed from V and 3 bases from J, the gap between germline ends came to 10 bases. The CDR3 reads CASSPQGYNYEQYF. The CDR3 DNA sequence: TGTGCCAGCTCACCACAGGGGTACAACTACGAGCAGTACTTC.

CDR3 sequence (DNA): TGTGCCAGCAGTTTCACAGGTAGTCAGCCCCAGCATTTT. This sequence encodes CASSFTGSQPQHF. The gene calls are TRBV27 and TRBJ1-5, with a tentative D call TRBD1 (5 bases). Germline CDR1 reads MNHEY; CDR2 reads SMNVEV (reference sequence). This CDR3 spans 13 amino acids. The V and J ends lost 3 bases and 6 bases respectively, with 9 bases between them.

This clone turned up a few times. The V and J genes are TRBV7-8 and TRBJ2-7; the D gene is possibly TRBD2 (6 bases). CDR3 size: 14 residues. Trimming shortened V by 5 bases and J by 4 bases, and 15 bases separated the two germline ends. CDR1 and CDR2 (germline): SGHVS, FQNEAQ. CDR3 protein: CASSRGDSKYEQYF. DNA for the CDR3: TGTGCCAGCAGCAGAGGGGACTCCAAATACGAGCAGTACTTC.

V and J are TRBV6-6 and TRBJ1-1; 8 positions agree with TRBD1. V was clipped by 5 bases and J by 10 bases; unmatched bases: 3. CDR3 size: 11 residues. Germline values: CDR1 MNHNY, CDR2 SVGAGI (reference sequence). CDR3 nucleotides: TGTGCCAGCAGTCCCACAGGGGGAGCTTTCTTT. This sequence encodes CASSPTGGAFF.

The chain couples TRBV7-3 to TRBJ2-1, with 7 positions matching TRBD2. The CDR3 runs to 15 residues. Germline V lookup: CDR1 SGHTA, CDR2 FQGTGA. V was pared by 5 bases and J by 6 bases, with 10 bases of the junction left unmatched. DNA of the CDR3: TGTGCCAGCAGCCGGGCTGGCGGGAGCGTCAATGAGCAGTTCTTC. Its translation is CASSRAGGSVNEQFF.